This T cell receptor (beta chain) came from a study of blood T cells in healthy people across ages. Between the trimmed V and J ends, which lost 7 bases and 5 bases, there was a span of 11 bases. This CDR3 is built from 13 residues. From germline, CDR1 is WSHSY and CDR2 SAAADI. Together with a sample-barcoded 5' primer, a J-beta primer mix was included in a second PCR lasting about 7 to 11 cycles. One entry per CDR3 protein, called by TCRdb with MiXCR from the 5' RACE reads. This sample has under 2 million distinct CDR3 sequences, with roughly 30% found just once. The material sequenced was blood. The sequence came from a woman aged 25 to 39 in good health. The chain has TRBV10-2 and TRBJ2-2, with D possibly called TRBD1 or TRBD2 (6 bases each). The CDR3 bases are TGCGCCAGCATCGGGGGCGGGACCGGGGAGCTGTTTTTT. As protein: CASIGGGTGELFF.